The T cell receptor (beta chain) under discussion was sequenced for a study of graft-versus-host responses after intestinal transplantation. Study context: Anti-thymocyte globulin served as induction for all recipients, who then took tacrolimus and steroids for about 3 years. Study outcomes and limitations: The authors found GvH clones in recipient marrow, some appearing first in ileum or blood.

The germline V gene has CDR1 MNHEY and CDR2 SMNVEV (reference sequence). This CDR3 has 17 amino acids. The V gene lost 4 bases and the J gene lost 2 bases, with 15 bases spanning the gap. Sequencing was performed with immunoSEQ multiplex PCR; in TCRdb, only in-frame clones are kept and a portion is missing. The sample has tens of thousands of clones, roughly 90% seen once. With regard to this clone: The antigen is undetermined.

Sequences were derived from unstimulated CD8+ T cells sorted from spleen or lymph node cells, sampled before intestinal transplant. This TCR was sampled from a human donor who received an intestinal transplant. J is TRBJ2-6 and V is TRBV27; TRBD1 is a possible D gene (6 bases). The CDR3 nucleotides read TGTGCCAGCAGTTCTGGGCCTTGGGGGCCTGGGGCCAACGTCCTGACTTTC. Residues: CASSSGPWGPGANVLTF.